This TCR beta chain was retrieved from a study of cytomegalovirus exposure and HLA in healthy donors. Findings and limits, study-wide: HLA alleles were associated with 18,000 or so TCR beta sequences in a later analysis at 0.05 false discovery rate.

The PCR was carried out with 60 Vbeta primers and 13 Jbeta primers. TCRdb keeps only in-frame clones here, not all; method: immunoSEQ multiplex PCR. In the table there are 90,000 to 110,000 clones, approximately 80% of which are singletons. With respect to this clone: Antigen specificity is unknown.

There are 14 residues in the CDR3. From germline, CDR1 is PRHDT and CDR2 FYEKMQ (reference sequence). V lost 4 bases, J lost 6 bases, and 15 bases lay in between. The source of this sequence is a male donor in good health and CMV-seronegative. Material: PBMCs. V is TRBV13 and J is TRBJ1-1; possible D gene TRBD1, 6 bases. As DNA, the CDR3 is TGTGCCAGCAGCTCACAGGGATCTCGCGCTGAAGCTTTCTTT. Encoded protein: CASSSQGSRAEAFF.